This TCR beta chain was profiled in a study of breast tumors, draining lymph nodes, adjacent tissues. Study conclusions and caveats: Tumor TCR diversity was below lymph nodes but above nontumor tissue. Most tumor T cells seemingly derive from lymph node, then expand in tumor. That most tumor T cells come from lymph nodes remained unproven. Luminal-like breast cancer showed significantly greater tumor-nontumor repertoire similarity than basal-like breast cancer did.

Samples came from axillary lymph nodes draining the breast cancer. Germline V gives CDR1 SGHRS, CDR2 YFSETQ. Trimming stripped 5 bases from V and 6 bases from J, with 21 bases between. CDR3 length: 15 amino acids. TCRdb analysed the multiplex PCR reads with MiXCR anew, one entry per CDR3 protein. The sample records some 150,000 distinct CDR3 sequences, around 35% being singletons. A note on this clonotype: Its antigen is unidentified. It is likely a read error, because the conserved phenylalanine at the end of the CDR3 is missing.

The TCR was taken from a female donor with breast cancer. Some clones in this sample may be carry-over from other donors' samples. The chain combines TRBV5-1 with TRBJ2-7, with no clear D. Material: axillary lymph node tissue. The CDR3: CASSYVRKPIGEQYL. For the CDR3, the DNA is TGCGCCAGCAGTTACGTTCGCAAGCCCATTGGCGAGCAGTACCTC.